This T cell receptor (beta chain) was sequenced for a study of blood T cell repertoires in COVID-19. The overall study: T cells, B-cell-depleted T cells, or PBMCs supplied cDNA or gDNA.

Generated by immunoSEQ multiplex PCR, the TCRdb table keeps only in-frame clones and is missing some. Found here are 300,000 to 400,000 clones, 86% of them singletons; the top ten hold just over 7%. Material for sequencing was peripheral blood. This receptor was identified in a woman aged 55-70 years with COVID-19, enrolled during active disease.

CDR3 sequence: CASSRSAASYNEQFF. DNA for the CDR3: TGTGCCAGCAGCCGTAGCGCTGCCTCCTACAATGAGCAGTTCTTC. This rearrangement joins TRBV5-6 to TRBJ2-1; possible D gene TRBD2, 5 bases. The germline V and J ends were trimmed by 4 bases and 0 bases, with 11 bases remaining between them. Per germline, CDR1 SGHDT and CDR2 YYEEEE. The CDR3 extends over 15 amino acids.